Below, one T cell receptor (beta chain) is given with its context. Its antigen is unidentified. These data belong to a study of cytotoxic CD8 clonotypes in ibrutinib-treated CLL. Study-wide background: In all, about a dozen patients were relapsed/refractory, some 14 were treatment-naive and 17 to 18 were IGHV unmutated. Each sample contained, on average, approximately 250,000 productive templates and 80,000 to 95,000 productive rearrangements. Overall study findings and caveats: Different sampling times were used for sustained-remission and progressing patients. There were few public clonotypes, and on treatment they contracted or stayed stable.

Sequencing was performed with immunoSEQ multiplex PCR; in TCRdb, only in-frame clones are kept and a portion is missing. Of about 27,000 clones in the sample, approximately 71% were seen once. The specimen was PBMCs, collected after 24 months of ibrutinib treatment. This TCR derives from a human donor with chronic lymphocytic leukemia.

CDR3 in amino acids: CSVSQGGAYEQYF. The CDR3 DNA is TGCAGCGTCTCCCAGGGGGGGGCCTACGAGCAGTACTTC. The chain uses TRBV29-1 and TRBJ2-7; either TRBD1 or TRBD2 may fit D (7 bases each). CDR3 size: 13 residues. Germline-derived CDR1 and CDR2 are SQVTM and ANQGSEA. Trimming removed 6 bases from V and 2 bases from J, with 14 bases in between.